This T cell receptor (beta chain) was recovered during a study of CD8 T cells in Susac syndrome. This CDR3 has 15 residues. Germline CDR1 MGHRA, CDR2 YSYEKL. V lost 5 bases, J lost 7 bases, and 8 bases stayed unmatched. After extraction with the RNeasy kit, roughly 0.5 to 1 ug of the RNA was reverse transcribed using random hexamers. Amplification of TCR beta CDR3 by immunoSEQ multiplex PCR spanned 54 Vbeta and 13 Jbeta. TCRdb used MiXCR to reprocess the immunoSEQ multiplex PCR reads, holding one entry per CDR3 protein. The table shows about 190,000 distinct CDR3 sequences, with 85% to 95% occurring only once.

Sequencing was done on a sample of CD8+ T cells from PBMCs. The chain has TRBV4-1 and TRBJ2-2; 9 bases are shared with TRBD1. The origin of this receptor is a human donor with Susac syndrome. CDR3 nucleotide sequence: TGCGCCAGCAGCTCCCGGGACAGGGCGGACGGGGAGCTGTTTTTT. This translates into CASSSRDRADGELFF.